This TCR beta chain was identified in a study of T-cell reconstitution after alpha-beta-depleted transplantation in children. The sample holds many counts of this clonotype. Unique molecular identifiers were used in preparing the TCRbeta library. TCRdb reprocessed the PCR reads with MiXCR, giving one entry per CDR3 protein. The repertoire includes about 240,000 distinct CDR3 sequences, about a quarter of them detected once, and about 2.6% sits in the top ten. The V gene's germline CDR1 is LNHDA and CDR2 SQIVND (reference sequence). The CDR3 has 15 residues. The ends were cut back, 5 bases at V and 4 bases at J, with 15 bases in the middle.

The receptor was derived from a girl aged 2-10 years with Fanconi anemia, due to receive a stem cell transplant. The chain has TRBV19 and TRBJ2-1; TRBD1 might be the D (6 bases). Source: PBMCs, taken before TCRalphabeta/CD19-depleted stem cell transplant. Written as DNA, the CDR3 is TGTGCCAGTAGTGCGGCAGTAGGGGGTTACAATGAGCAGTTCTTC. Encoded protein: CASSAAVGGYNEQFF. Combining the CDR3 with reference TRBV19 and TRBJ2-1 gives the whole variable domain DGGITQSPKYLFRKEGQNVTLSCEQNLNHDAMYWYRQDPGQGLRLIYYSQIVNDFQKGDIAEGYSVSREKKESFPLTVTSAQKNPTAFYLCASSAAVGGYNEQFFGPGTRLTVL.